The present TCR beta chain was sequenced within a study of read filtering for tumor transcriptome and immune sequencing. Findings and limits, study-wide: Single-read clonotypes: around 81% of IR-seq clonotypes (around 3.5% of reads), more than 70% of RNA-seq clonotypes (roughly 45% of reads).

Molecular barcoded adaptors covering alpha/delta and beta/gamma chains were used on approximately 400 ng RNA. TCRdb analysed the reads with MiXCR anew, one entry per CDR3 protein. In the table there are about 41,000 distinct CDR3 sequences, 10% to 15% of which are singletons. Sampling of bone marrow took place during active disease in every patient. The J segment lost 4 bases and the V segment lost 2 bases, leaving 6 bases of the junction unmatched. This CDR3 has 17 residues. Germline assignment: CDR1 LNHDA and CDR2 SQIVND (reference sequence). This clonotype was detected many times. Its antigen is currently unknown.

The sequence was collected from a donor at least 40 years old with multiple myeloma. Sequencing used a population of CD138-negative cells sorted from bone marrow. The V and J genes are TRBV19 and TRBJ2-1; 12 nucleotides match TRBD2. The CDR3 DNA reads TGTGCCAGTAGTATACTAGCGGGAGGGCAGGGTTACAATGAGCAGTTCTTC. Its protein is CASSILAGGQGYNEQFF.